The 19 T cell receptor beta chains in this list originate from one sample, sequenced in a study of blood T cell repertoires in COVID-19. The repertoire was sequenced with immunoSEQ multiplex PCR; TCRdb's copy has only in-frame clones and lacks some. The data contain 250,000 to 350,000 clones, about 85% of them singletons. The source material was peripheral blood. The receptors were gathered from a human donor with COVID-19, enrolled during active disease. The donor label of this sample is uncertain.

The J gene is TRBJ2-1, the V gene TRBV6-4; TRBD2 matches 11 bases. Germline V gene lookup returns CDR1 MRHNA and CDR2 SNTAGT. This CDR3 comprises 15 residues. Germline trimming cut 10 bases from V and 8 bases from J; bases unmatched to any gene: 13. As DNA, the CDR3 is TGTGCCACTCAAGTACTAGCGGGAGAAGGCTATGAGCAGTTCTTC. It translates to CATQVLAGEGYEQFF.

The rearrangement links TRBV29-1 to TRBJ2-5, with 10 bases that match TRBD1. The CDR3 totals 15 residues. Germline V gives CDR1 SQVTM, CDR2 ANQGSEA. Trimming removed 5 bases from V and 0 bases from J; junction bases left unmatched: 6. The CDR3 reads CSVSPGQGYQETQYF. In DNA form, the CDR3 reads TGCAGCGTTTCACCGGGACAGGGGTACCAAGAGACCCAGTACTTC.

This sequence joins TRBV9 and TRBJ1-1; TRBD1 aligns across 11 bases. V shed 3 bases and J 6 bases; nucleotides not matched to a gene: 4. The germline CDR1 and CDR2 sequences are SGDLS and YYNGEE. The CDR3 runs 14 residues. Here the CDR3 reads CASSGGQGAPEAFF. The CDR3 bases are TGTGCCAGCAGCGGCGGACAGGGGGCTCCTGAAGCTTTCTTT. The variable domain in full, with the rest retrieved from reference TRBV9 and TRBJ1-1, is DSGVTQTPKHLITATGQRVTLRCSPRSGDLSVYWYQQSLDQGLQFLIQYYNGEERAKGNILERFSAQQFPDLHSELNLSSLELGDSALYFCASSGGQGAPEAFFGQGTRLTVV.

The chain is built from TRBV6-5 and TRBJ2-5, with no clear D. The V end lost 4 bases, the J end lost 5 bases, and 5 bases lay between the germline ends. The CDR3 totals 11 residues. Germline values: CDR1 MNHEY, CDR2 SVGAGI. The CDR3 loop is CASSLGETQYF. CDR3 nucleotide sequence: TGTGCCAGCAGTTTGGGCGAGACCCAGTACTTC.

The V and J genes are TRBV30 and TRBJ2-5, with D maybe TRBD1 (6 bases). V was trimmed by 0 bases and J by 2 bases, leaving 7 bases between them. CDR1 is GTSNPN, CDR2 SVGIG, per germline (reference sequence). This CDR3 has 13 residues. CDR3 in amino acids: CAWSVGTQETQYF. The DNA of the CDR3 is TGTGCCTGGAGTGTAGGGACACAAGAGACCCAGTACTTC.

This clone has a handful of counts. The sample contains more than one DNA sequence encoding this CDR3. The gene calls are TRBV3-1 (or the pseudogene TRBV3-2) and TRBJ2-3, with D possibly matching TRBD2 (5 bases). The V and J ends lost 0 bases and 0 bases respectively, with 7 bases between them. CDR1 and CDR2 from the germline V gene are LGHDT and YNNKEL (reference sequence). The CDR3 runs 15 residues. The CDR3 loop is CASSQDAGSTDTQYF. The CDR3 DNA reads as TGTGCCAGCAGCCAAGATGCGGGTAGCACAGATACGCAGTATTTT.

The chain carries TRBV2 and TRBJ1-2; 9 bases fit TRBD1. This CDR3 has 14 residues. From germline, CDR1 is SNHLY and CDR2 FYNNEI. The V and J ends lost 7 bases and 4 bases, in that order; junction bases with no gene match: 7. CDR3 sequence: CASNPGQGSYGYTF. The DNA of the CDR3 is TGTGCCAGCAACCCGGGACAGGGAAGCTATGGCTACACCTTC.

The chain has TRBV7-9 and TRBJ1-6, with a weak D call TRBD1 (6 bases). The CDR3 has 14 residues. Germline CDR1 reads SEHNR; CDR2 reads FQNEAQ (reference sequence). V gave up 5 bases and J gave up 8 bases, with 13 bases separating them. Here the CDR3 reads CASSLQGGDSPLHF. DNA for the CDR3: TGTGCCAGCAGCCTACAGGGTGGGGATTCACCCCTCCACTTT.

The CDR3 protein is CASSRRDTPNTEAFF. The CDR3 coding sequence is TGTGCCAGCAGCCGCCGGGACACCCCGAACACTGAAGCTTTCTTT. The chain employs TRBV7-2 and TRBJ1-1; a possible D gene is TRBD1 (6 bases). The CDR3 spans 15 residues. V shed 5 bases and J shed 1 base, with 14 bases lying between them. Germline CDR1 and CDR2: SGHTA and FQGNSA.

This sequence joins TRBV9 and TRBJ1-6; 8 bases fit TRBD1. The CDR3 totals 14 residues. The germline gives CDR1 SGDLS, CDR2 YYNGEE. J was trimmed by 12 bases and V by 4 bases; bases with no gene match: 9. The CDR3 protein is CASSLTGETVPLHF. As DNA, the CDR3 is TGTGCCAGCAGCTTGACAGGGGAGACCGTACCCCTCCACTTT.

The chain has TRBV6-4 and TRBJ2-1, with 8 bases that match TRBD2. The J segment lost 8 bases and the V segment lost 4 bases, leaving 16 bases of the junction unmatched. This CDR3 is 17 amino acids long. Germline CDR1 and CDR2: MRHNA and SNTAGT. The CDR3 reads CASSVASGSRGLYEQFF. CDR3 in DNA: TGTGCCAGCAGTGTGGCTAGCGGGTCCAGAGGCCTCTATGAGCAGTTCTTC.

The J gene is TRBJ2-5, the V gene TRBV6-5, with 7 nucleotides matching TRBD1. Unmatched junction bases numbered 0, after V lost 0 bases and J lost 2 bases. Germline lookup yields CDR1 MNHEY and CDR2 SVGAGI. The CDR3 contains 14 residues. The CDR3 coding sequence is TGTGCCAGCAGTTACTCGGGACAGCAAGAGACCCAGTACTTC. As protein: CASSYSGQQETQYF.

This chain connects TRBV7-8 to TRBJ1-5; unclear D gene. V was cut by 7 bases and J by 4 bases, with 17 bases left in between. CDR1 is SGHVS and CDR2 is FQNEAQ in the germline V gene. This CDR3 contains 15 residues. The CDR3 nucleotides read TGTGCCAGCACTTGGATGGGAGGAAAAAATCAGCCCCAGCATTTT. The encoded protein is CASTWMGGKNQPQHF.

The chain uses TRBV20-1 and TRBJ2-1; possibly TRBD2 for D (6 bases). Trimming stripped 3 bases from V and 3 bases from J, with 12 bases between. The CDR3 totals 14 residues. The germline V gene encodes CDR1 DFQATT and CDR2 SNEGSKA (reference sequence). Written as DNA, the CDR3 is TGCAGTGCTAGTGGGCGGGAAGGCTACAATGAGCAGTTCTTC. Protein: CSASGREGYNEQFF.

The rearrangement joins TRBV5-8 to TRBJ2-3; the match to TRBD1 covers 7 bases. V was pared by 0 bases and J by 3 bases, with 13 bases of the junction left unmatched. This CDR3 is 18 amino acids long. Germline V gene lookup returns CDR1 SGHTS and CDR2 YDEGEE. The CDR3 here is CASSLEGATTRETDTQYF. CDR3 DNA: TGTGCCAGCAGCTTGGAGGGGGCGACAACTAGGGAAACAGATACGCAGTATTTT.

In this sample, this clone turned up a few times. The CDR3 region is CAISGTDRDYTDTQYF. The CDR3 DNA sequence: TGTGCCATCAGTGGCACCGACCGGGACTACACAGATACGCAGTATTTT. The chain has TRBV10-3 and TRBJ2-3; 7 nucleotides match TRBD2. This CDR3 spans 16 amino acids. V lost 4 bases and J lost 2; bases outside the gene matches: 9. Germline V gives CDR1 ENHRY, CDR2 SYGVKD.

This clone was seen a few times. The chain employs TRBV15 and TRBJ1-6; no clear D. This CDR3 contains 12 residues. With 1 base removed from V and 10 bases from J, the gap between germline ends came to 5 bases. In germline, CDR1 is LNHNV, CDR2 YYDKDF (reference sequence). The CDR3 bases are TGTGCCACCAGCAGAGTTGGCTCACCCCTCCACTTT. Translating gives CATSRVGSPLHF.

The V gene is TRBV19, the J gene TRBJ1-1; 10 positions match TRBD1. V lost 4 bases to trimming and J lost 4 bases; unmatched junction nucleotides: 9. The CDR3 spans 16 residues. Germline CDR1 LNHDA, CDR2 SQIVND (reference sequence). CDR3 loop: CASSTRRGDRGTEAFF. CDR3 in DNA: TGTGCCAGTAGTACCCGGCGGGGGGACAGGGGCACTGAAGCTTTCTTT.

V is TRBV9 and J is TRBJ1-1; no firm D call. The CDR3 has 13 residues. Trimming took 3 bases from V and 7 from J, leaving 13 bases between them. The germline gives CDR1 SGDLS, CDR2 YYNGEE. The CDR3 DNA reads TGTGCCAGCAGCGCGATTGGTTCCAGTGAAGCTTTCTTT. Translating gives CASSAIGSSEAFF. The whole variable domain, remainder taken from reference TRBV9 and TRBJ1-1, is DSGVTQTPKHLITATGQRVTLRCSPRSGDLSVYWYQQSLDQGLQFLIQYYNGEERAKGNILERFSAQQFPDLHSELNLSSLELGDSALYFCASSAIGSSEAFFGQGTRLTVV.